Listed below are T cell receptor beta chains from one sample, sequenced in a study of human T cells and chemical hapten exposure. TCRdb used MiXCR to reprocess the RACE reads, holding one entry per CDR3 protein. This repertoire shows just over 80,000 distinct CDR3 sequences, about 10% found once; its top ten account for roughly 4.2%. The sequenced sample was whole blood, obtained in connection with sensitization to the hapten diphenylcyclopropenone (DPC). The source of these receptors is a woman between 45 and 65 years old with alopecia areata. Some clones in this sample may be carry-over from other donors' samples. Both conserved end residues are part of each CDR3. A D gene is named only where the DNA matches it firmly. Rows may omit the clone size; those that give it use once, few, many or a size class.

j_gene	d_gene	abundance	v_gene	CDR3nt	CDR3aa
TRBJ2-5	.	.	TRBV9	TGTGCCAGCAGCGTAACCCAAGAGACCCAGTACTTC	CASSVTQETQYF
TRBJ2-1	TRBD1	many	TRBV20-1	TGCAGTGCTCGTAAATTAACAGGGGGCTCGTACAATGAGCAGTTCTTC	CSARKLTGGSYNEQFF
TRBJ1-6	.	many	TRBV6-2/TRBV6-3	TGTGCCAGCAGCCGGCGCCCCGAGATCCTCCACTTT	CASSRRPEILHF
TRBJ1-6	.	few	TRBV7-2	TGTGCCAGCAGCTTAATGCACTATAATTCACCCCTCCACTTT	CASSLMHYNSPLHF
TRBJ2-7	.	few	TRBV7-9	TGTGCCAGCAGCCGGACTTATTTCGCGGCCTACGAGCAGTACTTC	CASSRTYFAAYEQYF
TRBJ2-4	.	many	TRBV29-1	TGCAGCGTTGTATCGAGCGGCAGGGGCATTCAGTACTTC	CSVVSSGRGIQYF
TRBJ2-2	.	.	TRBV5-1	TGCGCCAGCAGCTCTAGGACAGCCGGGGAGCTGTTTTTT	CASSSRTAGELFF
TRBJ2-1	.	few	TRBV3-1	TGTGCCAGCACCCAAAGTGGCGCGGCGCTCAACAATGAGCAGTTCTTC	CASTQSGAALNNEQFF
TRBJ2-5	TRBD2	.	TRBV5-1	TGCGCCAGCAGCTTGTCACTAGCGGGAGACACGGGGCCCCAAGAGACCCAGTACTTC	CASSLSLAGDTGPQETQYF
TRBJ2-2	TRBD1	.	TRBV3-1	TGTGCCAGCAGCCGGACAGGCTTAAACACCGGGGAGCTGTTTTTT	CASSRTGLNTGELFF
TRBJ2-3	.	many	TRBV18	TGTGCCAGCTCACCTCTGGGACGGACGGCGGCAGATACGCAGTATTTT	CASSPLGRTAADTQYF
TRBJ1-6	.	.	TRBV7-8	TGTGCCAGCAGCTCGCTACGGCAGAATTTACCCCTCCACTTT	CASSSLRQNLPLHF
TRBJ1-1	.	.	TRBV6-6	TGTGCCAGCACCCTCCCCGGGAACTCGAACACTGAAGCTTTCTTT	CASTLPGNSNTEAFF
TRBJ1-2	TRBD1	many	TRBV15	TGTGCCACCAGCAGACTAAAGGGACAGGGTGACGGCTACACCTTC	CATSRLKGQGDGYTF
TRBJ2-2	.	many	TRBV12-5	TGTGCTAGTGGCGACGGTTACACCGGGGAGCTGTTTTTT	CASGDGYTGELFF
TRBJ1-2	.	few	TRBV7-9	TGTGCCAGCAGCCCCACAGGATACTATGGCTACACCTTC	CASSPTGYYGYTF
TRBJ2-1	TRBD2	large	TRBV28	TGTGCCAGCAGGCGGACTAGCTGGTCTTCAGGCGAGCAGTTCTTC	CASRRTSWSSGEQFF
TRBJ1-5	.	many	TRBV7-2	TGTGCCAGCAGCCCATCCACAGGGTCGGGTCAGCCCCAGCATTTT	CASSPSTGSGQPQHF
TRBJ1-5	TRBD1	once	TRBV6-2/TRBV6-3	TGTGCCAGCAGTTACTTTTCCGGGACAGGGGGCTTTCAGCCCCAGCATTTT	CASSYFSGTGGFQPQHF
TRBJ1-5	.	many	TRBV6-1	TGTGCCAGCAATGTTGATAGCAATCAGCCCCAGCATTTT	CASNVDSNQPQHF
TRBJ2-1	TRBD2	many	TRBV29-1	TGCAGCGTGTGGGACGGGGGGTCCTACAATGAGCAGTTCTTC	CSVWDGGSYNEQFF
TRBJ1-2	TRBD1	.	TRBV7-9	TGTGCCACCGGGACAGGGACAGGCTATGGCTACACCTTC	CATGTGTGYGYTF
TRBJ2-7	TRBD2	many	TRBV12-3/TRBV12-4	TGTGCCAGCAGTTTAGCGCTACTAGCGCGCTCCTACGAGCAGTACTTC	CASSLALLARSYEQYF
TRBJ1-3	TRBD1	.	TRBV7-2	TGTGCCAGCAGCTCCCAGGGGGCGGGAAACACCATATATTTT	CASSSQGAGNTIYF
TRBJ2-3	.	many	TRBV9	TGTGCCAGCAGTCGCACAGATACGCAGTATTTT	CASSRTDTQYF
TRBJ2-7	.	medium-sized	TRBV12-3/TRBV12-4	TGTGCCAGCAGTCCGACGGGCCGGATCTACGAGCAGTACTTC	CASSPTGRIYEQYF
TRBJ1-1	TRBD1	many	TRBV27	TGTGCCAGCATGGGTCTCCAGGGGGTGGCCACTGAAGCTTTCTTT	CASMGLQGVATEAFF
TRBJ2-7	.	.	TRBV10-1	TGCGCCAGCAGTGAGTCGGGATGGTATGGGGGGCCCTACGAGCAGTACTTC	CASSESGWYGGPYEQYF
TRBJ1-4	.	few	TRBV19	TGTGCCAGTAGTGTCGACCCCCGGAGAACTAATGAAAAACTGTTTTTT	CASSVDPRRTNEKLFF
TRBJ2-7	TRBD1	few	TRBV19	TGTGCCAGTAGCCGGGCAGGGGGAAGGTACGAGCAGTACTTC	CASSRAGGRYEQYF
TRBJ2-7	.	few	TRBV6-2/TRBV6-3	TGTGCCAGCAGCTTAGACGAATACGAGCAGTACTTC	CASSLDEYEQYF
TRBJ2-7	.	many	TRBV18	TGTGCCAGCTCACCACCCCCCAGACCCTACGAGCAGTACTTC	CASSPPPRPYEQYF
TRBJ2-7	TRBD1	few	TRBV6-2/TRBV6-3	TGTGCCAGCAGACACGACAGGGCCGAGCAGTACTTC	CASRHDRAEQYF
TRBJ2-7	TRBD1	few	TRBV30	TGTGCCTGGAGTGTACCCGGACAGGGAAAGTTCTACGAGCAGTACTTC	CAWSVPGQGKFYEQYF
TRBJ2-6	.	few	TRBV30	TGTGCCTGGAGGGGCGGGACACCCGGCTCTGGGGCCAACGTCCTGACTTTC	CAWRGGTPGSGANVLTF
TRBJ2-1	.	many	TRBV28	TGTGCCAGCAGGGACAGTAACTACAATGAGCAGTTCTTC	CASRDSNYNEQFF
TRBJ2-5	TRBD1	.	TRBV19	TGTTCCACTAGAGACAGGGCCATGGGAGAGACCCAGTACTTC	CSTRDRAMGETQYF
TRBJ2-1	.	many	TRBV24-1	TGTGCCACCAGTGATTGGGGTCTTACAGGGCAAGCGGACAATGAGCAGTTCTTC	CATSDWGLTGQADNEQFF
TRBJ2-5	.	many	TRBV11-2	TGTGCCAGCAGCTTAGCCCAGACCCAGTACTTC	CASSLAQTQYF
TRBJ2-7	.	.	TRBV6-1	TGTGCCAGCATTACGGACGGTCGAGTTGGGGAGCAGTACTTC	CASITDGRVGEQYF
TRBJ1-4	TRBD1	few	TRBV6-5	TGTGCCAGCAGGGTGGGACAGGGCTACGAAAAACTGTTTTTT	CASRVGQGYEKLFF
TRBJ1-3	.	many	TRBV28	TGTGCCAGCGCTTCGCCAAACACCATATATTTT	CASASPNTIYF
TRBJ1-5	TRBD1	many	TRBV18	TGTGCCAGCTCTTCGACAGGGGGCAATCAGCCCCAGCATTTT	CASSSTGGNQPQHF
TRBJ2-3	.	.	TRBV12-3/TRBV12-4	TGTGCCAGCAGTTTAGTCGTCGGGGGAACAGATACGCAGTATTTT	CASSLVVGGTDTQYF
TRBJ1-1	.	.	TRBV29-1	TGCAGCGTGGGACATTTTGAAGCTTTCTTT	CSVGHFEAFF
TRBJ2-3	TRBD1	.	TRBV5-1	TGCGCCAGCAGCCCGGGACAGAACACAGATACGCAGTATTTT	CASSPGQNTDTQYF
TRBJ2-7	.	few	TRBV9	TGTGCCAGCAGCCCGCAAAGTAGGGACTACGAGCAGTACTTC	CASSPQSRDYEQYF
TRBJ2-5	.	many	TRBV18	TGTGCCAGCTCAGTATACCAAGAGACCCAGTACTTC	CASSVYQETQYF
TRBJ1-2	.	.	TRBV6-6	TGTGCCAGCAGTTCTCTGGACAGACCCTATGGCTACGCCTTC	CASSSLDRPYGYAF
TRBJ2-7	.	.	TRBV25-1	TGTGCCAGCAGTGAGGGGGCCGACTATTACGAGCAGTACTTC	CASSEGADYYEQYF
TRBJ1-2	TRBD1	.	TRBV10-3	TGTGCCATCAGTCCCGACGACAGGGCTGGCTACACCTTC	CAISPDDRAGYTF
TRBJ1-1	.	.	TRBV7-2	TGTGCCAGCAGCTTAGGCTTCCTGGGGAAATCCACTGAAGCTTTCTTT	CASSLGFLGKSTEAFF
TRBJ2-1	TRBD2	few	TRBV24-1	TGTGCCACCAGTGACGCGGGACTAGCAAATGAGCAGTTCTTC	CATSDAGLANEQFF
TRBJ1-5	.	.	TRBV6-1	TGTGCCAGCAGTGAGTCACATCCCGGGGGTAATCAGCCCCAGCATTTT	CASSESHPGGNQPQHF
TRBJ1-2	.	many	TRBV4-3	TGCGCCAGCAGCCAACAAACGGGGGACGGCTACACCTTC	CASSQQTGDGYTF